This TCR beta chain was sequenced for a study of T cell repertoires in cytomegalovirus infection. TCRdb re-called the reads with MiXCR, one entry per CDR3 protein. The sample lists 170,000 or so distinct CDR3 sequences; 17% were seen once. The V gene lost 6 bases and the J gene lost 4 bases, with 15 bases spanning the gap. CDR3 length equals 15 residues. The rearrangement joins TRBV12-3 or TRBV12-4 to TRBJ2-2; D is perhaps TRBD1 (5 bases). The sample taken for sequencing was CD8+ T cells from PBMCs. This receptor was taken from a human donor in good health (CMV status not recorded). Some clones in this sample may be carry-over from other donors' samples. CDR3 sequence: CASRGTTVFTGELFF. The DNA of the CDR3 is TGTGCCAGCAGGGGAACGACAGTTTTCACCGGGGAGCTGTTTTTT.